One sample yielded the 4 T cell receptor beta chains listed below, sequenced in a study of glioma-infiltrating T cells after dendritic cell vaccination (dated by TCRdb to between 2015 and 2016). The sample's time point label, decoded: after dendritic cell vaccination, including at tumor progression/relapse. The method behind the library was the immunoSEQ multiplex PCR assay. The clones in this table, taken by TCRdb from immuneACCESS, are in-frame only. Not every clone is retained; where verified, under half of the shortfall comes from an unresolved V gene, and the cause of the rest is unknown. Counted in this sample were some 46,000 clones; 70% to 90% of them appeared once. The leading ten clones occupy 5.3% of the sample. Sequences were derived from blood, sampled after dendritic cell vaccination. All receptors come from a human donor with glioblastoma.

The gene calls are TRBV5-4 and TRBJ2-1; 11 nucleotides match TRBD2. Germline V gene lookup returns CDR1 SGHNT and CDR2 YYREEE (reference sequence). CDR3 length: 17 residues. V gave up 0 bases and J gave up 3 bases; unmatched junction bases: 5. The CDR3 DNA reads as TGTGCCAGCAGCTTGGCCACGGGACTAGCGGACTACAATGAGCAGTTCTTC. Residues: CASSLATGLADYNEQFF.

The rearrangement links TRBV13 to TRBJ2-3, with TRBD2 identical over 13 bases. This CDR3 is built from 14 residues. The junction had 11 bases not matched to a gene; V was cut back by 7 bases and J by 13 bases. Germline CDR1 reads PRHDT; CDR2 reads FYEKMQ (reference sequence). CDR3 DNA: TGTGCCAGCATCGTGAGGGGGACTAGCGGGAAGGAGTATTTT. Translation: CASIVRGTSGKEYF.

V and J are TRBV28 and TRBJ2-2; D uncertain. CDR3 length: 13 residues. The V end lost 3 bases, the J end lost 6 bases, and 8 bases lay between the germline ends. Germline V lookup: CDR1 MDHEN, CDR2 SYDVKM. The CDR3 reads CASSFRVPGELFF. The CDR3 DNA reads TGTGCCAGCAGTTTTCGAGTCCCCGGGGAGCTGTTTTTT.

This clone came up once. This rearrangement joins TRBV28 to TRBJ1-2, with D possibly being TRBD1 (5 bases). The CDR3 contains 15 residues. Germline V gene data show CDR1 as MDHEN and CDR2 as SYDVKM. V was trimmed by 8 bases and J by 1 base, leaving 17 bases between them. The CDR3 DNA follows: TGTGCCAGCCGCACGGGACTTACCTTTAACTATGGCTACACCTTC. It is translated as CASRTGLTFNYGYTF.